This TCR beta chain is from a study of blood T cell repertoires in COVID-19. The table came from immunoSEQ multiplex PCR; TCRdb's copy has only in-frame clones and leaves some out. The table includes 200,000 to 300,000 clones, around nine tenths detected once. Cohort placement rested on clinical history that participants reported themselves. The TCR comes from a woman aged 18 to 35 who had recovered from COVID-19. The sequenced sample consisted of PBMCs or T cells enriched from blood (not recorded which).

The CDR3 reads CASSQAYKGHGANVLTF. The CDR3 nucleotides read TGCGCCAGCAGCCAAGCTTACAAGGGGCATGGGGCCAACGTCCTGACTTTC. The rearrangement links TRBV4-1 to TRBJ2-6; tentatively, D is TRBD1 (5 bases). The CDR3 covers 17 residues. Trimming took off 1 base at V and 3 bases at J, with 13 bases between the two ends. CDR1 is MGHRA and CDR2 is YSYEKL in the germline V gene.